Below, 29 T cell receptor beta chains from the same sample are listed, as sequenced in a study of graft-versus-host responses after intestinal transplantation (dated by TCRdb to the early 2020s). For these TCRs, the target antigens are not known. The time point label, as the study defines it: cells obtained before transplantation from donor or recipient. Library method: the immunoSEQ multiplex PCR assay. Drawn from immuneACCESS, this table holds only the in-frame rearrangements with V and J called that TCRdb kept. Clones are partly lost; checked studies trace under half to an unresolved V gene and leave the rest unexplained. The sample table holds around 130,000 clones, of which approximately 90% were seen once. The ten most abundant clones make up around 0.16% of the sample. This sample comprised unstimulated CD4+ T cells sorted from spleen or lymph node cells, obtained before intestinal transplant. All receptors derive from a human donor who received an intestinal transplant.

The chain employs TRBV2 and TRBJ1-1; no firm D call. The CDR3 runs 13 residues. The V and J ends lost 6 bases and 4 bases respectively, with 12 bases between them. In germline, CDR1 is SNHLY, CDR2 FYNNEI. CDR3 loop: CASRVGRATEAFF. In DNA, the CDR3 is TGTGCCAGCAGGGTAGGGAGGGCCACTGAAGCTTTCTTT.

The chain couples TRBV15 to TRBJ2-5; D gene unclear. Trimming stripped 0 bases from V and 5 bases from J, with 7 bases between. The germline V gene encodes CDR1 LNHNV and CDR2 YYDKDF (reference sequence). This CDR3 contains 13 residues. As DNA, the CDR3 is TGTGCCACCAGCAGAGATATTATGGAGACCCAGTACTTC. Its translation: CATSRDIMETQYF.

The chain is built from TRBV27 and TRBJ1-2, with 8 bases identical to TRBD1. Germline CDR1 and CDR2: MNHEY and SMNVEV (reference sequence). V was clipped by 7 bases and J by 3 bases; unmatched bases: 4. The CDR3 length is 13 residues. Here the CDR3 DNA reads TGTGCCAGCAAGTTGGACAGGGACTATGGCTACACCTTC. This gives the protein CASKLDRDYGYTF.

The chain joins TRBV5-1 to TRBJ1-1, with no clear D. CDR3 length: 14 amino acids. Germline V gene data show CDR1 as SGHRS and CDR2 as YFSETQ. Between the trimmed V and J ends, which lost 1 base and 0 bases, there was a span of 7 bases. CDR3: CASSLTSLNTEAFF. The DNA for the CDR3 is TGCGCCAGCAGCTTGACCAGCTTGAACACTGAAGCTTTCTTT. Full variable domain (missing parts from reference TRBV5-1 and TRBJ1-1): KAGVTQTPRYLIKTRGQQVTLSCSPISGHRSVSWYQQTPGQGLQFLFEYFSETQRNKGNFPGRFSGRQFSNSRSEMNVSTLELGDSALYLCASSLTSLNTEAFFGQGTRLTVV.

V is TRBV4-1 and J is TRBJ2-3, with D unresolved. This CDR3 contains 16 residues. V gave up 1 base and J gave up 0 bases, with 11 bases separating them. Per germline, CDR1 MGHRA and CDR2 YSYEKL. The CDR3 sequence: CASSQVGGFSTDTQYF. The CDR3 coding sequence is TGCGCCAGCAGCCAAGTGGGCGGCTTTAGCACAGATACGCAGTATTTT.

The V gene is TRBV13, the J gene TRBJ1-3; 9 bases agree with TRBD1. Unmatched junction bases numbered 8, after V lost 5 bases and J lost 0 bases. CDR1 is PRHDT, CDR2 FYEKMQ, per germline (reference sequence). The CDR3 has 17 amino acids. CDR3 region: CASSRQGVHFSGNTIYF. The CDR3 DNA sequence: TGTGCCAGCAGCCGACAGGGGGTGCACTTCTCTGGAAACACCATATATTTT. The full variable domain, rest sourced from reference TRBV13 and TRBJ1-3, is AAGVIQSPRHLIKEKRETATLKCYPIPRHDTVYWYQQGPGQDPQFLISFYEKMQSDKGSIPDRFSAQQFSDYHSELNMSSLELGDSALYFCASSRQGVHFSGNTIYFGEGSWLTVV.

The rearrangement joins TRBV7-9 to TRBJ1-1; maybe TRBD1 (6 bases). The CDR3 is 15 amino acids. Germline CDR1 reads SEHNR; CDR2 reads FQNEAQ (reference sequence). Trimming left V 4 bases short and J 2 bases short, with 14 bases between. For the CDR3, the DNA is TGTGCCAGCAGCTCTCCGGGGGACACAAACACTGAAGCTTTCTTT. It yields the protein CASSSPGDTNTEAFF.

This rearrangement joins TRBV4-1 to TRBJ1-1, with D possibly TRBD1 on 6 matching bases. There are 15 residues in the CDR3. CDR1 and CDR2 (germline): MGHRA, YSYEKL. Trimming removed 0 bases at V and 4 bases at J, with 12 bases between. In DNA form, the CDR3 reads TGCGCCAGCAGCCAAGATAACAGGGAGGCCACTGAAGCTTTCTTT. It translates to CASSQDNREATEAFF.

The CDR3 sequence is CASTLQGADTQYF. For the CDR3, the DNA is TGTGCCAGCACACTACAGGGGGCAGATACGCAGTATTTT. This rearrangement joins TRBV27 to TRBJ2-3; 8 positions agree with TRBD1. The CDR3 runs to 13 residues. Germline CDR1 is MNHEY and CDR2 is SMNVEV (reference sequence). V was pared by 7 bases and J by 4 bases, with 4 bases of the junction left unmatched.

This chain joins TRBV1 and TRBJ2-2; TRBD2 reflects the table's D call only, with no check against the DNA. TRBV1 is a pseudogene locus. The CDR3 length is 21 residues. CDR3 nucleotide sequence: TGCACCAGCAGCCAAGACGCGGCGGGGGGAGGAACTCCGGTGGACACCGGGGAGCTGTTTTTT. The encoded protein is CTSSQDAAGGGTPVDTGELFF.

DNA of the CDR3: TGTGCCAGCAGTGTGACTAGCGGGACAGATACGCAGTATTTT. Translated: CASSVTSGTDTQYF. The J gene is TRBJ2-3, the V gene TRBV2; 10 positions match TRBD2. V shed 4 bases, J shed 3 bases, and the junction held 1 base outside the gene matches. Germline-derived CDR1 and CDR2 are SNHLY and FYNNEI. The CDR3 length is 14 residues.

The chain combines TRBV2 with TRBJ1-1, with D maybe TRBD1 (5 bases). CDR3 length: 13 residues. Between the trimmed V and J ends, which lost 4 bases and 2 bases, there was a span of 8 bases. CDR1 is SNHLY and CDR2 is FYNNEI in the germline V gene. The CDR3, as DNA: TGTGCCAGCAGTGCCACAGGTAACACTGAAGCTTTCTTT. Amino acid sequence: CASSATGNTEAFF.

This clone was detected only once. The chain has TRBV5-1 and TRBJ2-3; 8 positions match TRBD2. CDR3 length equals 16 residues. The junction had 9 bases not matched to a gene; V was cut back by 4 bases and J by 2 bases. CDR1 and CDR2 from the germline V gene are SGHRS and YFSETQ. DNA for the CDR3: TGCGCCAGCAGCGGCACCGCGGGGGGAATCACAGATACGCAGTATTTT. Translated, it gives CASSGTAGGITDTQYF.

This clone was recorded only once. The CDR3 DNA is TGTGCCAGCAGCGTAGGCACTAGCCCCACAGATACGCAGTATTTT. Its protein product is CASSVGTSPTDTQYF. This chain connects TRBV9 to TRBJ2-3, with TRBD2 as a possible D gene (6 bases). Germline V lookup: CDR1 SGDLS, CDR2 YYNGEE. Trimming cost V 0 bases and J 2 bases, with 10 bases left between them. This CDR3 is built from 15 residues.

This clone has just one count. The chain couples TRBV11-3 to TRBJ2-7; D is perhaps TRBD2 (6 bases). The CDR3 consists of 14 residues. Per the germline V gene, CDR1 is SGHNT and CDR2 is YENEEA. The V end lost 5 bases, the J end lost 8 bases, and 19 bases lay between the germline ends. The CDR3 DNA is TGTGCCAGCAGCGTGCGGGGTCCAACAGAAAAGCAGTACTTC. Translating it yields CASSVRGPTEKQYF.

The chain combines TRBV7-8 with TRBJ1-4; the match to TRBD1 covers 8 bases. V lost 3 bases, J lost 6 bases, and 6 bases stayed unmatched. The CDR3 has 15 residues. Looked up from germline, CDR1 is SGHVS and CDR2 is FQNEAQ. CDR3 loop: CASSLDRDGDEKLFF. CDR3 in DNA: TGTGCCAGCAGCTTGGACAGGGATGGTGATGAAAAACTGTTTTTT.

The V and J genes are TRBV6-1 and TRBJ1-3; D perhaps matches TRBD1 (6 bases). Germline-derived CDR1 and CDR2 are MNHNS and SASEGT. Trimming pared 3 bases from V and 4 bases from J, leaving 16 bases between. This CDR3 region has 16 residues. The CDR3 DNA follows: TGTGCCAGCAGTGACGCCGGACAGCCGAAAGGAAACACCATATATTTT. Protein product: CASSDAGQPKGNTIYF.

The chain employs TRBV7-2 and TRBJ1-2; D remains unclear. Trimming took 1 base from V and 5 from J, leaving 11 bases between them. The CDR3 spans 14 residues. In germline, CDR1 is SGHTA, CDR2 FQGNSA. CDR3 nucleotide sequence: TGTGCCAGCAGCTTAGATCGCAGGCCGTATGGCTACACCTTC. It is translated as CASSLDRRPYGYTF.

The chain recombines TRBV7-9 with TRBJ1-2; no reliable D call. CDR1 is SEHNR and CDR2 is FQNEAQ in the germline V gene (reference sequence). With 4 bases removed from V and 0 bases from J, the gap between germline ends came to 12 bases. The CDR3 runs 15 residues. CDR3 nucleotide sequence: TGTGCCAGCAGCTCACAATTCGGAGCTAACTATGGCTACACCTTC. The encoded protein is CASSSQFGANYGYTF.

The V gene is TRBV6-4, the J gene TRBJ1-1; D not certain. This CDR3 region has 15 residues. Between the trimmed V and J ends, which lost 6 bases and 0 bases, there was a span of 14 bases. CDR1 is MRHNA, CDR2 SNTAGT, per germline. In DNA form, the CDR3 reads TGTGCCAGCAGAACTACAGCAAACATGAACACTGAAGCTTTCTTT. Its translation: CASRTTANMNTEAFF.

V is TRBV5-4 and J is TRBJ2-2; unclear D gene. V gave up 2 bases and J gave up 1 base, with 6 bases separating them. This CDR3 has 14 amino acids. CDR1 and CDR2 (germline): SGHNT, YYREEE (reference sequence). The DNA of the CDR3 is TGTGCCAGCAGCTTACGACAGAACACCGGGGAGCTGTTTTTT. It yields the protein CASSLRQNTGELFF.

The gene calls are TRBV5-6 and TRBJ1-1; a weak D match, TRBD1 (5 bases). Trimming stripped 2 bases from V and 7 bases from J, with 24 bases between. This CDR3 is built from 17 residues. The germline V gene has CDR1 SGHDT and CDR2 YYEEEE. The CDR3 spells CASSFIRGGEERDEAFF. In DNA form, the CDR3 reads TGTGCCAGCAGCTTTATACGCGGGGGTGAGGAAAGGGATGAAGCTTTCTTT.

CDR3 in amino acids: CASSNLQGKGYTF. Here the CDR3 DNA reads TGTGCCAGCAGTAACCTCCAGGGAAAAGGCTACACCTTC. The V gene is TRBV6-6, the J gene TRBJ1-2; possibly TRBD1 for D (5 bases). Germline CDR1 is MNHNY and CDR2 is SVGAGI (reference sequence). The CDR3 consists of 13 residues. Trimming cost V 5 bases and J 8 bases, with 15 bases left between them.

The CDR3 is CATPLAPYEQYF. CDR3 DNA: TGTGCCACCCCCTTAGCCCCCTACGAGCAGTACTTC. This chain connects TRBV27 to TRBJ2-7; the D is unclear. The germline gives CDR1 MNHEY, CDR2 SMNVEV (reference sequence). The CDR3 runs to 12 residues. The V and J ends lost 10 bases and 2 bases respectively, with 12 bases between them.

This rearrangement joins TRBV7-9 to TRBJ2-2; unclear D gene. CDR3 length: 11 residues. Trimming pared 8 bases from V and 5 bases from J, leaving 6 bases between. CDR1 is SEHNR, CDR2 FQNEAQ, per germline (reference sequence). This chain's CDR3 is CASATTGELFF. The CDR3 DNA follows: TGTGCCAGCGCCACTACCGGGGAGCTGTTTTTT.

This clone showed up just once. This chain uses TRBV11-2 with TRBJ2-3; possibly TRBD1 for D (6 bases). The germline V gene has CDR1 SGHAT and CDR2 FQNNGV. The CDR3 has 15 residues. Between the trimmed V and J ends, which lost 1 base and 6 bases, there was a span of 14 bases. Here the CDR3 reads CASSLGRGGLDTQYF. Here the CDR3 DNA reads TGTGCCAGCAGCTTAGGCAGGGGTGGATTGGATACGCAGTATTTT.

This clone was picked up a small number of times. V usage is TRBV7-2 and J usage is TRBJ1-3; D unclear. CDR1 and CDR2 from the germline V gene are SGHTA and FQGNSA. V was clipped by 4 bases and J by 2 bases, with 6 bases between them. The CDR3 has 13 amino acids. The CDR3 DNA is TGTGCCAGCAGCTCAACTACTGGAAACACCATATATTTT. Its protein product is CASSSTTGNTIYF.

This clone was detected once. V is TRBV9 and J is TRBJ1-1, with D possibly TRBD1 on 6 matching bases. V lost 4 bases and J 3 bases, leaving 10 bases between the germline ends. The CDR3 length is 13 residues. Germline CDR1 reads SGDLS; CDR2 reads YYNGEE. CDR3 region: CASSSQGYTEAFF. DNA of the CDR3: TGTGCCAGCAGCAGTCAGGGGTACACTGAAGCTTTCTTT. Filled out from reference TRBV9 and TRBJ1-1, the complete variable domain reads DSGVTQTPKHLITATGQRVTLRCSPRSGDLSVYWYQQSLDQGLQFLIQYYNGEERAKGNILERFSAQQFPDLHSELNLSSLELGDSALYFCASSSQGYTEAFFGQGTRLTVV.

CDR3 DNA sequence: TGTGCCATCAGTGAGCCTGGACTAGCGGGCCGCACAGATACGCAGTATTTT. Its translation: CAISEPGLAGRTDTQYF. The V gene is TRBV10-3, the J gene TRBJ2-3, with 11 bases lining up with TRBD2. Germline CDR1 ENHRY, CDR2 SYGVKD. The CDR3 length is 17 residues. V gave up 2 bases and J gave up 1 base; unmatched junction bases: 5.